A selection of T cell receptor beta chains follows, all from one sample in a study of blood T cell repertoires in COVID-19. TCRdb's copy holds only in-frame clones and misses some; the assay was immunoSEQ multiplex PCR. The sample records fewer than 250,000 clones, about 83% being singletons. The material sequenced was PBMCs or T cells enriched from blood (not recorded which). The receptor set was obtained from a woman aged 50 to 60 who had been exposed to COVID-19. Both conserved end residues are part of each CDR3. The D gene is left open where the match is weak. Clone size is shown for a subset of rows, as once, few, many or a class of expanded clone.

j_call,v_call,d_call,clone_size,cdr3_nt,cdr3_aa
TRBJ2-5,TRBV18,TRBD1,.,TGTGCCAGCTCTCTAGGGGAAAGACAGGGTGAGACCCAGTACTTC,CASSLGERQGETQYF
TRBJ1-4,TRBV2,TRBD1,once,TGTGCCAGCAGCCTGGGACAGGGAGCTAATGAAAAACTGTTTTTT,CASSLGQGANEKLFF
TRBJ2-5,TRBV5-4,.,.,TGTGCCAGCAGCCGGGACTTTCAAGAGACCCAGTACTTC,CASSRDFQETQYF
TRBJ2-1,TRBV6-4,.,.,TGTGCCAGCAGTGAAGAGGAGCACAATGAGCAGTTCTTC,CASSEEEHNEQFF
TRBJ1-1,TRBV29-1,.,.,TGCAGCGTTGACAGGACAGTTCTTATGAACACTGAAGCTTTCTTT,CSVDRTVLMNTEAFF
TRBJ2-7,TRBV27,.,.,TGTGCCAGCAGTTCAGCCGACTTTCGGGGGGCAGCCTACGAGCAGTACTTC,CASSSADFRGAAYEQYF
TRBJ2-3,TRBV2,TRBD2,.,TGTGCCAGCAGACTAGCGGGGGGGTCGGGCACAGATACGCAGTATTTT,CASRLAGGSGTDTQYF
TRBJ2-2,TRBV5-4,TRBD2,.,TGTGCCAGCAGCTCCGGGACTAGCGGGGGGCCGAGAACCGGGGAGCTGTTTTTT,CASSSGTSGGPRTGELFF
TRBJ2-2,TRBV10-2,.,.,TGCGCCAGCAGGCAGGGTAGGGGGACCGGGGAGCTGTTTTTT,CASRQGRGTGELFF
TRBJ2-7,TRBV28,TRBD1,.,TGTGCCAGCAGTTCCAACAGGGGGCACTCCTACGAGCAGTACTTC,CASSSNRGHSYEQYF
TRBJ1-1,TRBV5-1,.,.,TGCGCCAGCAGCGTAAACACAGGGAATTTCGCTGAAGCTTTCTTT,CASSVNTGNFAEAFF
TRBJ1-6,TRBV5-4,.,.,TGTGCCAGCAGCTTGGCTACATCCCGGGATTCACCCCTCCACTTT,CASSLATSRDSPLHF
TRBJ2-5,TRBV5-1,TRBD1,.,TGCGCCAGCAGTTTGTCCGGGACAGAAAGTCAAGAGACCCAGTACTTC,CASSLSGTESQETQYF
TRBJ2-3,TRBV4-2,TRBD2,once,TGTGCCAGCAGCCAAGGACTAGCGGGGGGCTCCGATTTCACAGATACGCAGTATTTT,CASSQGLAGGSDFTDTQYF
TRBJ2-1,TRBV7-2,.,.,TGTGCCAGCAGCTTCGGGACTGCCCCCTACAATGAGCAGTTCTTC,CASSFGTAPYNEQFF
TRBJ1-1,TRBV28,.,.,TGTGCCAGCAGCACCGGGGGAAGGGTTCGTGTGAACACTGAAGCTTTCTTT,CASSTGGRVRVNTEAFF
TRBJ1-3,TRBV6-5,.,.,TGTGCCGGCAGAGCTTACTCTGGAAACACCATATATTTT,CAGRAYSGNTIYF
TRBJ1-4,TRBV5-6,.,.,TGTGCCAGCAGCTTAACAGGGTCTCTTAATGAAAAACTGTTTTTT,CASSLTGSLNEKLFF
TRBJ2-5,TRBV18,TRBD1,.,TGTGCCAGCTCGGGGGACAGGGTACAGACCCAGTACTTC,CASSGDRVQTQYF
TRBJ1-6,TRBV7-9,TRBD1,few,TGTGCCAGCAGCCCGGACAGGGGAACAAATTCACCCCTCCACTTT,CASSPDRGTNSPLHF
TRBJ2-5,TRBV27,.,.,TGTGCCAGCAGTAGGGGCAGGGAGGTGACCCAGTACTTC,CASSRGREVTQYF
TRBJ1-1,TRBV28,TRBD1,.,TGTGCCAGCCGTTCGGATCAAGGGGGCAACACTGAAGCTTTCTTT,CASRSDQGGNTEAFF
TRBJ1-5,TRBV6-8,.,.,TGTGCCAGCAATAAAAACAAGCCCCAGCATTTT,CASNKNKPQHF
TRBJ2-6,TRBV3-1/TRBV3-2,TRBD2,.,TGTGCCAGCAGGTTGACTAGCCTCTCTGGGGCCAACGTCCTGACTTTC,CASRLTSLSGANVLTF
TRBJ1-5,TRBV28,.,.,TGTGCCAGCAGTTTATGGTACAGGGTAGGGAATCAGCCCCAGCATTTT,CASSLWYRVGNQPQHF
TRBJ1-1,TRBV9,.,.,TGTGCCAGCAGCGTACGGGGAAGTACCACTGAAGCTTTCTTT,CASSVRGSTTEAFF
TRBJ1-1,TRBV5-6,.,.,TGTGCCAGCAGCCGCGGTGTCGAGCGGATGAACACTGAAGCTTTCTTT,CASSRGVERMNTEAFF
TRBJ1-1,TRBV6-5,.,.,TGTGCCAGCAGTTCCCTTAGAGTTCCGAACACTGAAGCTTTCTTT,CASSSLRVPNTEAFF
TRBJ1-1,TRBV10-3,TRBD1,.,TGTGCCATCACCCTTGACAGGGCCACTGAAGCTTTCTTT,CAITLDRATEAFF
TRBJ2-1,TRBV11-3,.,.,TGTGCCAGCAGCCCTAGCTCCTACAATGAGCAGTTCTTC,CASSPSSYNEQFF
TRBJ1-5,TRBV7-2,.,.,TGTGCCAGCAGCTTCGGGGGGGCGTCCCAGCATTTT,CASSFGGASQHF
TRBJ2-7,TRBV5-4,TRBD1,.,TGTGCCAGCAGCCCTGGACAGGGGAGAGACGAGCAGTACTTC,CASSPGQGRDEQYF
TRBJ2-5,TRBV7-2,.,.,TGTGCCAGCAGCTTTAGGGGTGGAGAGACCCAGTACTTC,CASSFRGGETQYF
TRBJ2-3,TRBV29-1,TRBD2,.,TGCAGCGTTTGGCGGGGGGGCGATACGCAGTATTTT,CSVWRGGDTQYF
TRBJ1-6,TRBV4-1,.,.,TGCGCCAGCAGCCAAGATATCGGCGGTCAAAATTCACCCCTCCACTTT,CASSQDIGGQNSPLHF
TRBJ2-1,TRBV27,TRBD2,few,TGTGCCAGCAGTTCCCGGACTAGCGGGGCCTCCAATGAGCAGTTCTTC,CASSSRTSGASNEQFF
TRBJ1-5,TRBV3-1/TRBV3-2,.,few,TGTGCCAGCAGCCCCCATTACAGGTTGCATCAGCCCCAGCATTTT,CASSPHYRLHQPQHF
TRBJ2-1,TRBV5-4,.,.,TGTGCCACCTCGAGTCCCTCCTACAATGAGCAGTTCTTC,CATSSPSYNEQFF
TRBJ1-1,TRBV5-4,TRBD1,.,TGTGCCAGCAGCGCTGGGGACAGGGGTAGGCCTGAAGCTTTCTTT,CASSAGDRGRPEAFF
TRBJ1-5,TRBV6-5,TRBD1,.,TGTGCCAGCAGGCTCGGACAGGACCAGAATCAGCCCCAGCATTTT,CASRLGQDQNQPQHF
TRBJ2-1,TRBV2,.,.,TGTGCCAGCAGTGAAGCGGGAGCGGCCTCCTACAATGAGCAGTTCTTC,CASSEAGAASYNEQFF
TRBJ1-1,TRBV6-5,.,.,TGTGCCAGCAGTCAGGCTCCGAAAGCTTTCTTT,CASSQAPKAFF
TRBJ1-2,TRBV19,TRBD1,.,TGTGCCAGTAGGCCCCCGGGACAGGGTAACTATGGCTACACCTTC,CASRPPGQGNYGYTF
TRBJ1-2,TRBV30,.,.,TGTGCCTGCTGGCAGATCTATGGCTACACCTTC,CACWQIYGYTF
TRBJ1-1,TRBV2,.,.,TGTGCCAGCAGTGTGACAGTGAACACTGAAGCTTTCTTT,CASSVTVNTEAFF
TRBJ1-4,TRBV18,TRBD1,.,TGTGCCAGCTCACCACTCAAGAGGGGGCACGATGAAAAACTGTTTTTT,CASSPLKRGHDEKLFF
TRBJ2-3,TRBV24-1,.,.,TGTGCCACCCTCGACTGGGGAGGAGATACGCAGTATTTT,CATLDWGGDTQYF
TRBJ1-2,TRBV27,.,.,TGTGCCAGCAGCCGGAGGGGGGGTTCAGTCGGCTACACCTTC,CASSRRGGSVGYTF
TRBJ1-4,TRBV6-2/TRBV6-3,TRBD1,.,TGTGCCAGCATCCCCCTCAGGGGGGCTAATGAAAAACTGTTTTTT,CASIPLRGANEKLFF
TRBJ1-5,TRBV3-1/TRBV3-2,.,once,TGTGCCAGCAGCCCCGGAACAGGTGATGGTCGCCAGCCCCAGCATTTT,CASSPGTGDGRQPQHF
TRBJ2-3,TRBV11-2,TRBD2,.,TGTGCCAGCAGCTTAGTGGTAGCGGGGGTAAGAAATACGCAGTATTTT,CASSLVVAGVRNTQYF
TRBJ1-4,TRBV7-9,TRBD1,.,TGTGCCAGCAGCTTAGATGGAGGGGGCAATGAAAAACTGTTTTTT,CASSLDGGGNEKLFF
TRBJ2-7,TRBV6-2/TRBV6-3,.,.,TGTGCCAGCAGTTACCTGGCAGAGGGAACCGTGGACGAGCAGTACTTC,CASSYLAEGTVDEQYF
TRBJ1-1,TRBV24-1,TRBD1,.,TGTGCCACCAGTGGCGGGGACAGCCGTAACACTGAAGCTTTCTTT,CATSGGDSRNTEAFF
TRBJ2-1,TRBV29-1,.,.,TGCAGCGTTACCCCCAAGGGAGGGGGTGAGCAGTTCTTC,CSVTPKGGGEQFF
TRBJ2-1,TRBV15,TRBD2,.,TGTGCCACCAGCAGAGATTACCCGGGAGGAAACAATGAGCAGTTCTTC,CATSRDYPGGNNEQFF
TRBJ1-1,TRBV29-1,.,.,TGCAGCGTTGTTCATCCGGGAACTGAAGCTTTCTTT,CSVVHPGTEAFF
TRBJ2-1,TRBV13,.,.,TGTGCTAGCAGCTTAGGATCGACAGCCCTAACGGGCAATGAGCAGTTCTTC,CASSLGSTALTGNEQFF